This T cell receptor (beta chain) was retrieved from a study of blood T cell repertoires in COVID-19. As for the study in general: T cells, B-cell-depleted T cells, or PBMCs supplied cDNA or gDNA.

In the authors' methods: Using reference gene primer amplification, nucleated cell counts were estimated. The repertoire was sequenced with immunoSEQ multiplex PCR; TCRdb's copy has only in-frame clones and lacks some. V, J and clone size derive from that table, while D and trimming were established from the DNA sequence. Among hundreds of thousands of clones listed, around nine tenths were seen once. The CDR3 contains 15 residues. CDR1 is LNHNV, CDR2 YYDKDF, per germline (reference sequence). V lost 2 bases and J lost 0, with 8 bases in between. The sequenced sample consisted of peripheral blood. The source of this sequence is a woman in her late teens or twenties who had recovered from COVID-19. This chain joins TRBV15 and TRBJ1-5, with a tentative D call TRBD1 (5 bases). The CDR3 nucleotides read TGTGCCACCAGCAGAAGCCAGGGTAGCAATCAGCCCCAGCATTTT. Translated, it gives CATSRSQGSNQPQHF.